This TCR beta chain is drawn from a study of shared clonotypes between healthy human individuals. Study-wide results and caveats: Rarefaction revealed incomplete sorted-subset sequencing despite large depth. Among non-shared clonotypes, generation probabilities were lower than among those shared by all four donors. In this cohort, only blood was sampled, and tissue repertoires likely differ.

Naive CD4+ cells were CD45RA-selected; the remaining cells were memory. CDR1 is LGHNA and CDR2 is YNFKEQ in the germline V gene. The CDR3 extends over 17 amino acids. V lost 0 bases and J lost 9, with 21 bases in between. Sequenced by immunoSEQ multiplex PCR; TCRdb stores in-frame clones only, minus some. The repertoire holds approximately 2.4 million clones, with 90% to 96% as singletons. For this clone: Its antigen is unidentified.

Material for sequencing was naive CD4+ T cells sorted from blood. Subset defined: CD45RA+ positively selected. The chain carries TRBV4-2 and TRBJ1-3; D is uncertain. This TCR derives from a man younger than 35 in good health. The CDR3 is CASSQDLGSSVNRTIYF. The CDR3 coding sequence is TGTGCCAGCAGCCAAGATCTGGGATCCTCTGTTAATCGCACCATATATTTT.